The 15 T cell receptor beta chains in this list originate from one sample, sequenced in a study of cytomegalovirus exposure and HLA in healthy donors. The PCR used 60 Vbeta and 13 Jbeta primers. Libraries were prepared by immunoSEQ multiplex PCR; TCRdb keeps only in-frame clonotypes and omits some of them. Counted here are around 90,000 clones, 85% occurring once; the ten biggest clones make up 7% to 8.5%. Sequencing was done on a sample of PBMCs. The receptor set was obtained from a middle-aged man in good health and CMV-seropositive.

The chain recombines TRBV29-1 with TRBJ1-1; 8 bases agree with TRBD1. After removal of 2 bases from V and 2 bases from J, the junction contained 7 bases not matched to a gene. The germline CDR1 and CDR2 sequences are SQVTM and ANQGSEA. This CDR3 region has 15 residues. Written as DNA, the CDR3 is TGCAGCGTTGAAAAGCCGGACAGGGCCAACACTGAAGCTTTCTTT. Translating gives CSVEKPDRANTEAFF.

The chain uses TRBV6-5 and TRBJ1-2; TRBD1 matches at 8 bases. The CDR3 extends over 15 amino acids. The V and J ends lost 5 bases and 2 bases, in that order; junction bases with no gene match: 7. Germline V gives CDR1 MNHEY, CDR2 SVGAGI. CDR3 nucleotide sequence: TGTGCCAGCAGTCCTGGGACAGGAAGAAACTATGGCTACACCTTC. It encodes CASSPGTGRNYGYTF.

This clone came up a few times. The chain is built from TRBV18 and TRBJ1-1, with 7 nucleotides matching TRBD1. Per germline, CDR1 KGHSH and CDR2 LQKENI. The CDR3 is 14 amino acids. V lost 2 bases, J lost 4 bases, and 4 bases stayed unmatched. The CDR3, as DNA: TGTGCCAGCTCACCAAGGGGGCAGTCCACTGAAGCTTTCTTT. Translation gives CASSPRGQSTEAFF.

The V and J genes are TRBV5-1 and TRBJ2-3, with D possibly matching TRBD2 (6 bases). The CDR3 extends over 15 amino acids. Deletions cut 3 bases from V and 3 bases from J, with 14 bases between. CDR1 and CDR2 (germline): SGHRS, YFSETQ. The CDR3 protein is CASSSGLRKTDTQYF. In DNA, the CDR3 is TGCGCCAGCAGCTCGGGACTTAGGAAAACAGATACGCAGTATTTT.

The table lists this clone with a count of one. This chain links TRBV11-2 with TRBJ2-7; unclear D gene. This CDR3 has 13 residues. With 3 bases removed from V and 2 bases from J, the gap between germline ends came to 8 bases. CDR1 is SGHAT, CDR2 FQNNGV, per germline. The CDR3 DNA follows: TGTGCCAGCAGCTTGGTACAAGCCTACGAGCAGTACTTC. It encodes CASSLVQAYEQYF.

The chain carries TRBV11-2 and TRBJ2-7; D is possibly TRBD1 (5 bases). The CDR3 totals 18 residues. V lost 4 bases, J lost 1 base, and 23 bases lay in between. Germline loops: CDR1 SGHAT, CDR2 FQNNGV. CDR3 amino acids: CASSSFPDTGLLSYEQYF. CDR3 bases: TGTGCCAGCAGCTCCTTCCCCGATACAGGCCTCTTGTCCTACGAGCAGTACTTC.

The rearrangement links TRBV5-6 to TRBJ2-2; D perhaps matches TRBD2 (6 bases). V was trimmed by 0 bases and J by 4 bases, leaving 10 bases between them. The CDR3 runs 15 residues. The germline CDR1 and CDR2 sequences are SGHDT and YYEEEE. CDR3 region: CASSLAGDFTGELFF. CDR3 DNA: TGTGCCAGCAGCTTGGCCGGGGACTTCACCGGGGAGCTGTTTTTT.

The chain uses TRBV5-1 and TRBJ2-7, with TRBD1 matching 8 bases. Trimming cost V 5 bases and J 0 bases; bases outside gene matches: 7. The CDR3 covers 15 residues. Looked up from germline, CDR1 is SGHRS and CDR2 is YFSETQ. The DNA of the CDR3 is TGCGCCAGCAGGCTACAGGGGGGAAGCTCCTACGAGCAGTACTTC. Translation gives CASRLQGGSSYEQYF.

This chain links TRBV6-6 with TRBJ2-3, with D possibly being TRBD2 (7 bases). V lost 6 bases and J 6 bases, leaving 22 bases between the germline ends. Germline assignment: CDR1 MNHNY and CDR2 SVGAGI (reference sequence). This CDR3 comprises 16 residues. CDR3 nucleotides: TGTGCCAGCAGCCGGGGGATGGGGAGGGGGATTGATACGCAGTATTTT. Protein: CASSRGMGRGIDTQYF.

The V and J genes are TRBV5-1 and TRBJ2-7; 7 bases match TRBD1. The CDR3 totals 14 residues. The trim removed 4 bases at V and 7 bases at J, leaving 11 bases unmatched. CDR1 and CDR2 from the germline V gene are SGHRS and YFSETQ. DNA for the CDR3: TGCGCCAGCAGCGTACGGGACAGCCTTTGGGAGCAGTACTTC. This encodes CASSVRDSLWEQYF. The whole variable domain, filled in from reference TRBV5-1 and TRBJ2-7, reads KAGVTQTPRYLIKTRGQQVTLSCSPISGHRSVSWYQQTPGQGLQFLFEYFSETQRNKGNFPGRFSGRQFSNSRSEMNVSTLELGDSALYLCASSVRDSLWEQYFGPGTRLTVT.

J is TRBJ2-3 and V is TRBV19; 7 nucleotides line up with TRBD2. Germline CDR1 is LNHDA and CDR2 is SQIVND (reference sequence). The CDR3 runs to 15 residues. The trim removed 6 bases at V and 2 bases at J, leaving 8 bases unmatched. The CDR3 loop reads CASSPGTILTDTQYF. The CDR3 DNA reads as TGTGCCAGTAGCCCCGGGACTATCCTCACAGATACGCAGTATTTT.

The chain couples TRBV4-1 to TRBJ2-7; possibly TRBD1 for D (6 bases). Germline CDR1 and CDR2: MGHRA and YSYEKL. V was pared by 0 bases and J by 7 bases, with 22 bases between. CDR3 size: 17 residues. The CDR3, as DNA: TGCGCCAGCAGCCAAGATGGCAGGGGACGCGGCACTGGGGAGCAGTACTTC. Its protein product is CASSQDGRGRGTGEQYF.

The chain couples TRBV5-1 to TRBJ2-7, with D maybe TRBD2 (6 bases). The germline V and J ends were trimmed by 0 bases and 0 bases, with 10 bases remaining between them. The CDR3 length is 15 residues. Germline lookup yields CDR1 SGHRS and CDR2 YFSETQ. In nucleotides, the CDR3 is TGCGCCAGCAGCTTGGTTGGGGGACTCTCCTACGAGCAGTACTTC. It codes for CASSLVGGLSYEQYF. Based on the CDR3 plus reference TRBV5-1 and TRBJ2-7, the full variable domain is KAGVTQTPRYLIKTRGQQVTLSCSPISGHRSVSWYQQTPGQGLQFLFEYFSETQRNKGNFPGRFSGRQFSNSRSEMNVSTLELGDSALYLCASSLVGGLSYEQYFGPGTRLTVT.

V and J are TRBV2 and TRBJ1-3, with TRBD1 identical over 7 bases. V trimming: 4 bases; J trimming: 4 bases; junction bases outside the gene matches: 4. The V gene's germline CDR1 is SNHLY and CDR2 FYNNEI. The CDR3 contains 14 residues. This CDR3 is CASSVQGQGNTIYF. The CDR3 DNA reads as TGTGCCAGCAGTGTCCAGGGACAGGGAAACACCATATATTTT.

The chain employs TRBV30 and TRBJ1-1; tentatively, D is TRBD1 (5 bases). Looked up from germline, CDR1 is GTSNPN and CDR2 is SVGIG (reference sequence). Trimming shortened V by 3 bases and J by 4 bases, and 12 bases separated the two germline ends. This CDR3 region has 13 residues. The DNA for the CDR3 is TGTGCCTGGAGGGGTGACAGTGGCACTGAAGCTTTCTTT. Its protein product is CAWRGDSGTEAFF.